The clone carrying this TCR beta chain turned up a few times. The sample originates from a study of response to subunit inactivated influenza vaccine. There are 17 residues in the CDR3. The trim removed 4 bases at V and 5 bases at J, leaving 11 bases unmatched. MiXCR was run by TCRdb on the RT-PCR reads, yielding one entry per CDR3 protein. The table lists about 190,000 distinct CDR3 sequences, roughly 14% of them singletons, with about 26% in the top ten. This rearrangement joins TRBV12-3 or TRBV12-4 to TRBJ2-3; TRBD2 matches 11 bases. The receptor's source is a man aged 50 to 60 who received an inactivated influenza vaccine. The specimen was CD8+ T cells sorted from PBMCs, collected 4 to 6 days after vaccination. CDR3: CASSSPSSGRAEDTQYF. The CDR3 DNA reads as TGTGCCAGCAGTTCCCCGAGTAGCGGGAGGGCCGAAGATACGCAGTATTTT.